This T cell receptor (beta chain) was captured by sequencing in a study of persistence of HIV-infected CD4 T cells. Overall study context: A median of about 8 years of suppressive ART preceded sampling. Study findings and constraints: CMV- and Gag-responding cells had lower TCRbeta richness than CD3/CD28-responding cells.

With regard to this clone: What it binds is unknown.

Stimulation used 10 ug/mL lysate from CMV-infected fibroblasts. Sorted nonresponding memory CD4+ T cells were CD40L-negative, CD69-negative, CD45RO-high. Donors had CD4+ T cell counts above 400 cells/uL and were CMV-seropositive. An approximately 20-hour stimulation of CD8-depleted PBMCs used anti-CD28/CD49d costimulation, CD40-blocking antibody and enfuvirtide. The immunoSEQ assay was version 4, run in survey mode. Sequencing used immunoSEQ multiplex PCR; TCRdb keeps in-frame clones, though not all of them. The table includes tens of thousands of clones, roughly 82% detected once. V was cut by 3 bases and J by 6 bases, with 8 bases left in between. Germline CDR1 and CDR2: DFQATT and SNEGSKA (reference sequence). The CDR3 sequence is 11 residues long.

This sequence was found in an adult man with HIV who was CMV-seropositive. V usage is TRBV20-1 and J usage is TRBJ2-5, with a possible D match to TRBD1 (6 bases). The specimen was CD4+ T cells sorted from PBMCs after roughly 19-hour stimulation, collected from a patient who received antiretroviral therapy. The CDR3 loop reads CSASQGQTQYF. The CDR3 DNA reads as TGCAGTGCTAGCCAGGGGCAGACCCAGTACTTC.